This TCR beta chain was identified during a study of regulatory T cells in long-lasting Graves disease. Germline CDR1 reads SGDLS; CDR2 reads YYNGEE. The junction had 7 bases not matched to a gene; V was cut back by 0 bases and J by 8 bases. This CDR3 has 14 amino acids. The authors built TCR beta libraries using iRepertoire HTBI primers and Arm-PCR of CDR3 regions. Each CDR3 protein gets one entry after TCRdb re-called the multiplex PCR reads with MiXCR. Among around 500,000 distinct CDR3 sequences, 9.5% to 15% were seen once, and the ten largest hold about 8.3%. This clonotype has at least ten counts. The antigen is not known. Regarding the study as a whole: The researchers studied only peripheral blood, not thyroid tissue. Relative to newly diagnosed Graves' patients, persistent ones had lower TCR diversity.

Time point of the sample: newly diagnosed GD, antithyroid drugs for less than 3 months. PBMC-derived RNA was used for the TCR library. These data were also reused for a study on T cells in Graves' hyperthyroidism and ophthalmopathy. In that study: When the TCR CDR3 underwent first-round RT-PCR, the HTBI primer set was used. Among clonotypes expanded in thyroid above 0.001, most were also found in blood.

This TCR derives from a woman aged 30 to 39 with Graves disease. The sequences come from peripheral blood mononuclear cells (PBMCs), collected at new diagnosis, from a patient treated with antithyroid drugs. The chain uses TRBV9 and TRBJ1-2; 7 nucleotides line up with TRBD1. Here the CDR3 reads CASSVGPGGVGYTF. The CDR3 DNA follows: TGTGCCAGCAGCGTAGGGCCAGGGGGTGTAGGCTACACCTTC.